Sequencing of this T cell receptor beta chain was carried out in a study of T-cell memory formation after mild COVID-19. Study-level background: For the most part, TCR clusters were specific to one donor.

One entry per CDR3 protein, called by TCRdb with MiXCR from the 5' RACE reads. The table records around 200,000 distinct CDR3 sequences, over 7.5% of them present only once. Deletions cut 3 bases from V and 8 bases from J, with 17 bases between. The CDR3 extends over 16 amino acids. This clonotype was seen more than once but under ten times. The antigen remains unidentified. Overall study results and limits: Nothing confirmed that second-wave clones peaking on day 37 were specific for SARS-CoV-2.

The sequenced material came from PBMCs or a T cell subset sorted from them (not recorded which). The rearrangement uses TRBV12-3 or TRBV12-4 and TRBJ1-6, with D tentatively TRBD1 (5 bases). This TCR was sampled from a man aged 18 to 29 who had mild COVID-19 (a few samples of this study predate the infection). Cell type and time point are not known. CDR3 protein: CASSLFVGGADSPLHF. CDR3 coding DNA: TGTGCCAGCAGTTTGTTTGTCGGGGGAGCCGATTCACCCCTCCACTTT.